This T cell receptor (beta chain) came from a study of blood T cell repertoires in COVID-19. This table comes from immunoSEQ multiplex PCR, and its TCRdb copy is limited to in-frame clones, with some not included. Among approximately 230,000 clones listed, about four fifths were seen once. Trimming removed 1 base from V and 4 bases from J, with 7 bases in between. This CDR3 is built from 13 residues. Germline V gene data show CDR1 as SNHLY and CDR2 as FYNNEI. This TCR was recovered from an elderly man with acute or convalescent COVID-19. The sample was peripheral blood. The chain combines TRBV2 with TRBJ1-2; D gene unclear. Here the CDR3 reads CASSEVKSYGYTF. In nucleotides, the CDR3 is TGTGCCAGCAGTGAAGTCAAGAGCTATGGCTACACCTTC.